This T cell receptor beta chain was captured by sequencing in a study of radiation and T cells in renal cell carcinoma. Trimming cost V 0 bases and J 7 bases, with 9 bases left between them. CDR1 is MNHEY and CDR2 is SVGAGI in the germline V gene. The CDR3 contains 14 residues. This clone was picked up one time. Time point reported: baseline pretreatment blood. The treatment was: 15 Gy SBRT to primary tumor, nephrectomy 4 weeks later. Serial blood draws occurred at baseline and 2 and 4 weeks post-SBRT. Sequenced by immunoSEQ multiplex PCR; TCRdb stores in-frame clones only, minus some. The repertoire has about 140,000 clones, over 80% of them found once; the top ten carry 20% to 25%.

This chain links TRBV6-5 with TRBJ2-2, with a possible D match to TRBD2 (5 bases). The specimen was blood, collected from a patient whose treatment included radiotherapy and nephrectomy. The sequence was obtained from a woman aged 45-65 years with renal cell carcinoma. In DNA form, the CDR3 reads TGTGCCAGCAGTTACTCGAGCGGTTACGGGGAGCTGTTTTTT. This codes for CASSYSSGYGELFF.